Presented here are 6 T cell receptor beta chains from one specimen sequenced in a study of neurological immune-mediated disorders. TCRdb re-derived calls from the 5' RACE reads in MiXCR, one entry per CDR3 protein. The data show just over 95,000 distinct CDR3 sequences, around 3.4% seen once. Sequenced: PBMCs. The receptor source for this set is a woman aged 18-29 years with multiple sclerosis.

This clonotype was picked up many times. CDR3 residues: CSVTTGFEQYF. CDR3 sequence (DNA): TGCAGCGTTACAACAGGGTTCGAGCAGTACTTC. V usage is TRBV29-1 and J usage is TRBJ2-7, with D perhaps TRBD1 (6 bases). Trimming removed 5 bases from V and 6 bases from J, with 11 bases in between. In germline, CDR1 is SQVTM, CDR2 ANQGSEA. The CDR3 has 11 residues.

The chain links TRBV5-1 to TRBJ2-7; 9 bases fit TRBD1. Germline V lookup: CDR1 SGHRS, CDR2 YFSETQ. Unmatched junction bases numbered 4, after V lost 0 bases and J lost 3 bases. The CDR3 length is 15 residues. The CDR3: CASSLEGDRVYEQYF. The CDR3 nucleotides read TGCGCCAGCAGCTTGGAAGGGGACAGGGTCTACGAGCAGTACTTC.

Many counts were recorded for this clonotype. The chain recombines TRBV6-1 with TRBJ1-1, with 10 positions matching TRBD1. The CDR3 runs to 14 residues. CDR1 and CDR2 (germline): MNHNS, SASEGT. V shed 6 bases, J shed 3 bases, and the junction held 4 bases outside the gene matches. In DNA, the CDR3 is TGTGCCAGCAGGGGGACAGGGGCGGACACTGAAGCTTTCTTT. This sequence encodes CASRGTGADTEAFF.

This clonotype was recorded at least ten times. The chain uses TRBV12-3 or TRBV12-4 and TRBJ2-7; no firm D call. V was cut by 6 bases and J by 1 base, with 10 bases left in between. CDR3 length: 13 amino acids. The DNA for the CDR3 is TGTGCCAGCAGCACCACTGATTCCTACGAGCAGTACTTC. Translated: CASSTTDSYEQYF.

This clonotype was counted ten times or more. This sequence joins TRBV29-1 and TRBJ2-2; D could derive from TRBD1 or TRBD2 (5 bases each). There are 14 residues in the CDR3. V lost 3 bases and J 5 bases, leaving 13 bases between the germline ends. Germline V gene lookup returns CDR1 SQVTM and CDR2 ANQGSEA. CDR3 residues: CSVDSGTATGELFF. The CDR3 DNA reads as TGCAGCGTTGATTCCGGGACCGCAACCGGGGAGCTGTTTTTT.

This clonotype appeared many times. The rearrangement links TRBV9 to TRBJ2-3; D remains unclear. Trimming took off 0 bases at V and 0 bases at J, with 8 bases between the two ends. Germline V gene lookup returns CDR1 SGDLS and CDR2 YYNGEE. The CDR3 totals 15 residues. CDR3 DNA: TGTGCCAGCAGCGTAGGTGGTCATAGCACAGATACGCAGTATTTT. As protein: CASSVGGHSTDTQYF.